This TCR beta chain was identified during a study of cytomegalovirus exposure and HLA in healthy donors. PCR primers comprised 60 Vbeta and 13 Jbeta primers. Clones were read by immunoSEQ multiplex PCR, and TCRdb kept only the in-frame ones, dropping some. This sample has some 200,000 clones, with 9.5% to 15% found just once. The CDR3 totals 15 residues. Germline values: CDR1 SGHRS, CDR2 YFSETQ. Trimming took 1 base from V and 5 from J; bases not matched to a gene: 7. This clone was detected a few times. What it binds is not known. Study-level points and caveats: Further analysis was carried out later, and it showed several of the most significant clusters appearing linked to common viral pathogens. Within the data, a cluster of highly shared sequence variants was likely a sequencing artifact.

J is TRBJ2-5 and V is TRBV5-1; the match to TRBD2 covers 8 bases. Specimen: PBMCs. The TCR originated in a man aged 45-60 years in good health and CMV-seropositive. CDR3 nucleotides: TGCGCCAGCAGCTTGACCCCGGGAGGGACGGAGACCCAGTACTTC. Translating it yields CASSLTPGGTETQYF. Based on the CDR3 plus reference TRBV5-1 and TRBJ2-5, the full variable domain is KAGVTQTPRYLIKTRGQQVTLSCSPISGHRSVSWYQQTPGQGLQFLFEYFSETQRNKGNFPGRFSGRQFSNSRSEMNVSTLELGDSALYLCASSLTPGGTETQYFGPGTRLLVL.